The 24 T cell receptor beta chains reported below all come from one sample, sequenced in a study of T cell responses to AZD1222 COVID-19 vaccine. Sequenced by immunoSEQ multiplex PCR; TCRdb stores in-frame clones only, minus some. This repertoire shows 100,000 or so clones, approximately 91% found once; its top ten account for about 5.5%. Here the sequenced sample was peripheral blood, taken 28 days after the second AZD1222 dose. These receptors came from an adult who received the AZD1222 COVID-19 vaccine.

CDR3 protein: CAWTAGSSYNEQFF. CDR3 DNA: TGTGCCTGGACAGCGGGGAGCTCCTACAATGAGCAGTTCTTC. This rearrangement joins TRBV30 to TRBJ2-1, with 7 bases lining up with TRBD2. V gave up 4 bases and J gave up 0 bases; unmatched junction bases: 3. The CDR3 is made up of 14 amino acids. Germline V gives CDR1 GTSNPN, CDR2 SVGIG (reference sequence).

The V gene is TRBV9, the J gene TRBJ1-1; 12 bases are shared with TRBD1. J lost 5 bases, V lost 0 bases, and 5 bases had no gene match. The germline V gene encodes CDR1 SGDLS and CDR2 YYNGEE. The CDR3 is 16 residues long. CDR3 loop: CASSVGDRGRKTEAFF. CDR3 nucleotide sequence: TGTGCCAGCAGCGTAGGGGACAGGGGGCGCAAAACTGAAGCTTTCTTT.

This rearrangement joins TRBV10-3 to TRBJ2-7; the match to TRBD1 covers 11 bases. This CDR3 has 17 residues. Germline loops: CDR1 ENHRY, CDR2 SYGVKD. J was trimmed by 0 bases and V by 4 bases; bases with no gene match: 8. The CDR3 DNA sequence: TGTGCCATCAGTGGGACAGGGGGCCGATCAAGCTCCTACGAGCAGTACTTC. It translates to CAISGTGGRSSSYEQYF.

CDR3 in DNA: TGTGCCAGCTTTCCACTAAGATCGGCGAACACCGGGGAGCTGTTTTTT. This codes for CASFPLRSANTGELFF. The V gene is TRBV18, the J gene TRBJ2-2; D gene uncertain. Trimming left V 7 bases short and J 0 bases short, with 15 bases between. The CDR3 consists of 16 residues. Germline CDR1 KGHSH, CDR2 LQKENI.

J is TRBJ2-2 and V is TRBV27, with a possible D match to TRBD1 (6 bases). Trimming removed 3 bases at V and 3 bases at J, with 17 bases between. The CDR3 runs 17 residues. From germline, CDR1 is MNHEY and CDR2 SMNVEV (reference sequence). CDR3 sequence reads: CASSFFRGGVDTGELFF. The CDR3 DNA reads TGTGCCAGCAGTTTCTTCAGGGGTGGGGTGGACACCGGGGAGCTGTTTTTT.

The chain has TRBV30 and TRBJ1-1; the D gene is possibly TRBD1 (6 bases). V was cut by 0 bases and J by 1 base, with 12 bases left in between. Germline CDR1 GTSNPN, CDR2 SVGIG (reference sequence). The CDR3 sequence is 15 residues long. The CDR3 region has the DNA TGTGCCTGGAGTGTTTTAGGGACAAAGAACACTGAAGCTTTCTTT. Amino acid sequence: CAWSVLGTKNTEAFF.

This rearrangement joins TRBV7-9 to TRBJ1-5; TRBD1 matches at 7 bases. CDR1 and CDR2 (germline): SEHNR, FQNEAQ (reference sequence). The CDR3 contains 16 residues. V dropped 1 base and J dropped 0; count of bases not matched to a gene: 3. The CDR3 sequence: CASSLVTGVSNQPQHF. The CDR3 DNA sequence: TGTGCCAGCAGCTTAGTTACAGGGGTTAGCAATCAGCCCCAGCATTTT.

J is TRBJ2-3 and V is TRBV28; D gene ambiguous. Trimming left V 2 bases short and J 3 bases short, with 3 bases between. Germline V CDR1 and CDR2: MDHEN, SYDVKM. There are 12 residues in the CDR3. CDR3 amino acids: CASSLKTDTQYF. The CDR3, as DNA: TGTGCCAGCAGTTTAAAAACAGATACGCAGTATTTT.

V and J are TRBV6-6 and TRBJ1-3; D is perhaps TRBD1 (5 bases). Germline loops: CDR1 MNHNY, CDR2 SVGAGI (reference sequence). CDR3 length: 13 residues. V lost 7 bases to trimming and J lost 4 bases, with 11 bases between them. CDR3 nucleotide sequence: TGTGCCAGCACCCATACAGGCGGAAACACCATATATTTT. This sequence encodes CASTHTGGNTIYF.

For the CDR3, the DNA is TGTGCCAGCAGCCAAGATCGCGGGGGGGTTCGCGTGGACGAGCAGTACTTC. Amino acids: CASSQDRGGVRVDEQYF. V usage is TRBV3-1 (or the pseudogene TRBV3-2) and J usage is TRBJ2-7; 9 positions agree with TRBD2. The J segment lost 5 bases and the V segment lost 0 bases, leaving 11 bases of the junction unmatched. Germline V CDR1 and CDR2: LGHDT, YNNKEL (reference sequence). This CDR3 comprises 17 residues.

This chain connects TRBV6-2 or TRBV6-3 to TRBJ1-5; D is uncertain. The V gene lost 0 bases and the J gene lost 5 bases, with 8 bases spanning the gap. CDR3 length: 14 amino acids. Looked up from germline, CDR1 is MNHEY and CDR2 is SVGEGT. CDR3 sequence reads: CASSYSHGYQPQHF. For the CDR3, the DNA is TGTGCCAGCAGTTACTCGCACGGGTATCAGCCCCAGCATTTT.

V and J are TRBV10-3 and TRBJ1-1, with TRBD1 as a possible D gene (6 bases). Looked up from germline, CDR1 is ENHRY and CDR2 is SYGVKD. The CDR3 loop spans 14 amino acids. V was shortened by 7 bases and J by 0 bases, with 12 bases between the two germline ends. The CDR3 DNA sequence: TGTGCCATCAACGAGGGACAACTGAACACTGAAGCTTTCTTT. As protein: CAINEGQLNTEAFF.

CDR3 residues: CASSLEATEKLFF. Here the CDR3 DNA reads TGCGCCAGCAGCTTGGAGGCCACGGAAAAACTGTTTTTT. This chain connects TRBV5-1 to TRBJ1-4; D unresolved. The length of the CDR3 is 13 residues. Trimming removed 0 bases from V and 8 bases from J, with 8 bases in between. The germline V gene encodes CDR1 SGHRS and CDR2 YFSETQ.

The chain's CDR3 is CAWKGQGFVINTEAFF. As DNA, the CDR3 is TGTGCCTGGAAGGGACAGGGATTTGTTATTAACACTGAAGCTTTCTTT. This chain joins TRBV30 and TRBJ1-1; 9 bases agree with TRBD1. This CDR3 is built from 16 residues. Germline assignment: CDR1 GTSNPN and CDR2 SVGIG (reference sequence). J was trimmed by 2 bases and V by 4 bases; bases with no gene match: 11.

This chain connects TRBV7-3 to TRBJ1-1; no reliable D call. CDR1 is SGHTA and CDR2 is FQGTGA in the germline V gene. Between the trimmed V and J ends, which lost 8 bases and 0 bases, there was a span of 16 bases. The CDR3 covers 15 residues. The CDR3 here is CASARAVGMNTEAFF. The CDR3 nucleotides are TGTGCCAGCGCTCGGGCGGTAGGGATGAACACTGAAGCTTTCTTT.

The chain uses TRBV29-1 and TRBJ1-2, with D maybe TRBD1 (6 bases). Per germline, CDR1 SQVTM and CDR2 ANQGSEA. V was cut by 4 bases and J by 3 bases, with 15 bases left in between. The CDR3 extends over 14 amino acids. CDR3 sequence reads: CSVGGDIFYYGYTF. As DNA, the CDR3 is TGCAGCGTTGGTGGGGACATTTTCTACTATGGCTACACCTTC.

This clone was counted a single time. V and J are TRBV2 and TRBJ1-2; 10 nucleotides align to TRBD1. With V trimmed by 11 bases and J by 2 bases, 2 bases remained unmatched. Germline CDR1 and CDR2: SNHLY and FYNNEI. The CDR3 totals 12 residues. CDR3 protein: CAGTGENYGYTF. CDR3 coding DNA: TGTGCCGGGACAGGGGAGAACTATGGCTACACCTTC. Filled out from reference TRBV2 and TRBJ1-2, the complete variable domain reads EPEVTQTPSHQVTQMGQEVILRCVPISNHLYFYWYRQILGQKVEFLVSFYNNEISEKSEIFDDQFSVERPDGSNFTLKIRSTKLEDSAMYFCAGTGENYGYTFGSGTRLTVV.

The chain links TRBV30 to TRBJ2-3; 12 bases agree with TRBD2. The CDR3 totals 15 residues. V shed 0 bases and J 3 bases; nucleotides not matched to a gene: 1. Germline V gene data show CDR1 as GTSNPN and CDR2 as SVGIG (reference sequence). The DNA for the CDR3 is TGTGCCTGGAGTGTCACTAGCGGGGGGACAGATACGCAGTATTTT. Its translation: CAWSVTSGGTDTQYF.

The chain uses TRBV28 and TRBJ1-1, with D hard to call. The germline CDR1 and CDR2 sequences are MDHEN and SYDVKM. This CDR3 has 12 residues. Trimming pared 1 base from V and 4 bases from J, leaving 4 bases between. CDR3: CASSLLSTEAFF. Written as DNA, the CDR3 is TGTGCCAGCAGTTTATTGTCCACTGAAGCTTTCTTT.

The CDR3 reads CAISESTEAELTF. CDR3 coding DNA: TGTGCCATCAGTGAGTCAACCGAAGCAGAACTGACTTTC. V gene TRBV10-3 combines with J gene TRBJ2-6; D is uncertain. V dropped 0 bases and J dropped 16 bases, with 13 bases sitting between them. Germline lookup yields CDR1 ENHRY and CDR2 SYGVKD. The CDR3 totals 13 residues.

In its sample, this clone was seen once. The V and J genes are TRBV5-1 and TRBJ1-5; D is perhaps TRBD1 (5 bases). V shed 0 bases and J shed 7 bases, with 11 bases lying between them. Germline CDR1 SGHRS, CDR2 YFSETQ. CDR3 size: 14 residues. The CDR3 spells CASSLEAGDQPQHF. In nucleotides, the CDR3 is TGCGCCAGCAGCTTGGAGGCTGGGGACCAGCCCCAGCATTTT.

The chain couples TRBV7-2 to TRBJ2-1; a weak D match, TRBD2 (5 bases). CDR3 length: 14 amino acids. V lost 2 bases and J 5 bases, leaving 10 bases between the germline ends. Germline loops: CDR1 SGHTA, CDR2 FQGNSA. The CDR3 spells CASSLNGLNNEQFF. DNA of the CDR3: TGTGCCAGCAGCTTAAACGGACTGAACAATGAGCAGTTCTTC.

This clone was counted between two and nine times. This rearrangement joins TRBV6-4 to TRBJ2-6; D uncertain. The CDR3 contains 15 residues. Germline V gene sequence: CDR1 MRHNA, CDR2 SNTAGT. Trimming took off 2 bases at V and 0 bases at J, with 5 bases between the two ends. The CDR3 loop is CASSDTRSGANVLTF. CDR3 nucleotide sequence: TGTGCCAGCAGTGACACGCGCTCTGGGGCCAACGTCCTGACTTTC.

The chain recombines TRBV19 with TRBJ2-1; possibly TRBD2 for D (6 bases). CDR3 length: 12 residues. V lost 4 bases to trimming and J lost 7 bases, with 8 bases between them. CDR1 is LNHDA, CDR2 SQIVND, per germline (reference sequence). CDR3 sequence: CASSTGVNEQFF. CDR3 coding DNA: TGTGCCAGTAGTACGGGAGTGAATGAGCAGTTCTTC.